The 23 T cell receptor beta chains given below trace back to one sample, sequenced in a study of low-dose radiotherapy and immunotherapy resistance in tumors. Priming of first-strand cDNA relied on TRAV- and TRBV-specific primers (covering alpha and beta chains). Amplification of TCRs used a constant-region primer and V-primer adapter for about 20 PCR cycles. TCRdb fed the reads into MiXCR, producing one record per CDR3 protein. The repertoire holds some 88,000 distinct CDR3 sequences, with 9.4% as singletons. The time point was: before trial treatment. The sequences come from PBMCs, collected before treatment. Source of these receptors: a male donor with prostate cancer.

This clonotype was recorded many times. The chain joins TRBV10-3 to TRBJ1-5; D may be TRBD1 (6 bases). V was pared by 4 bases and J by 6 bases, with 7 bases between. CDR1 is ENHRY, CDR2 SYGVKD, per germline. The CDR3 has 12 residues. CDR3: CAISAQGQPQHF. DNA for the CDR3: TGTGCCATCAGTGCACAGGGTCAGCCCCAGCATTTT.

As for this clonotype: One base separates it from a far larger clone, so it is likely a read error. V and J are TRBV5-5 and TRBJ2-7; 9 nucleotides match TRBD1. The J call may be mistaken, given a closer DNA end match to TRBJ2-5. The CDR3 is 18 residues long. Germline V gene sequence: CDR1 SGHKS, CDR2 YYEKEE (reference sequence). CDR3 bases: TGTGCCAGCAGCCCCCCCAGGACAGGGGCTTTGGACCAAGAGACCCAGTACTTC. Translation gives CASSPPRTGALDQETQYF.

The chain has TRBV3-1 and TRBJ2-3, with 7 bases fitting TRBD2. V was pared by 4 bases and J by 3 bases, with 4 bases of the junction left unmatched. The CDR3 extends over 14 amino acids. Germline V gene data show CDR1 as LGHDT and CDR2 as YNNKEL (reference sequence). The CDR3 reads CASSPSGRTDTQYF. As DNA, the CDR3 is TGTGCCAGCAGCCCTAGCGGAAGGACAGATACGCAGTATTTT.

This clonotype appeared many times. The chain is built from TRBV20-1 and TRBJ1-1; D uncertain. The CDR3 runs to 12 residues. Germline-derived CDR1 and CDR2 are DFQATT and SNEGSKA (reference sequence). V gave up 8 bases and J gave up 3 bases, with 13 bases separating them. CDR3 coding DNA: TGCAGTCTCCCTCCGGGAGACACTGAAGCTTTCTTT. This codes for CSLPPGDTEAFF.

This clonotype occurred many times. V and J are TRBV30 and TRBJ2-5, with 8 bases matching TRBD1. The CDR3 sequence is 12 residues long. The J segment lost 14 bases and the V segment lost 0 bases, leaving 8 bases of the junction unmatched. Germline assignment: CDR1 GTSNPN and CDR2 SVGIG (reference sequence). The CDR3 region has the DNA TGTGCCTGGAGTGTACTTGGGACAGGCGCCTACTTC. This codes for CAWSVLGTGAYF.

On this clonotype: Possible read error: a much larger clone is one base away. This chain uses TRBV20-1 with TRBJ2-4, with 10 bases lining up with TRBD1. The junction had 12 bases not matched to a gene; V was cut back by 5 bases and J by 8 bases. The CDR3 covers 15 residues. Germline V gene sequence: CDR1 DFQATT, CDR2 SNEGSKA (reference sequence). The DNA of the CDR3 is TGCAGTGCTCGTACTCCGGGACAGGGGATGCACATTCAGTACTTC. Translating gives CSARTPGQGMHIQYF.

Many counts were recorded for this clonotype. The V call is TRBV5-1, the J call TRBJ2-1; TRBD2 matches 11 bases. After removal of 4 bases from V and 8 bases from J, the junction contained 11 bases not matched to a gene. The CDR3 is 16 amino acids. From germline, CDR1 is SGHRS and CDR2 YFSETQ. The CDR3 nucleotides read TGCGCCAGCAGCCCAGTAGCGGGAGGGCCATTCGATGAGCAGTTCTTC. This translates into CASSPVAGGPFDEQFF.

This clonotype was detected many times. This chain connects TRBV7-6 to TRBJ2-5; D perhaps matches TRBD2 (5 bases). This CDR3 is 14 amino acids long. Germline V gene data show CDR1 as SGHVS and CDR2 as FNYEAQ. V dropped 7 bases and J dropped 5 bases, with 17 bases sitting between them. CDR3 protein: CASTPQIAGETQYF. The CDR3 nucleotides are TGTGCCAGCACCCCCCAGATCGCGGGCGAGACCCAGTACTTC.

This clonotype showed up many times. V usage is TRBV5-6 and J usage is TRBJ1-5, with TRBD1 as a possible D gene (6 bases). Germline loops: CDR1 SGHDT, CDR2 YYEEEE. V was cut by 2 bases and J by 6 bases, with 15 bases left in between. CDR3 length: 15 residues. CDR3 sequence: CASSFMSGDSQPQHF. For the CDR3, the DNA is TGTGCCAGCAGCTTCATGTCAGGGGATTCTCAGCCCCAGCATTTT.

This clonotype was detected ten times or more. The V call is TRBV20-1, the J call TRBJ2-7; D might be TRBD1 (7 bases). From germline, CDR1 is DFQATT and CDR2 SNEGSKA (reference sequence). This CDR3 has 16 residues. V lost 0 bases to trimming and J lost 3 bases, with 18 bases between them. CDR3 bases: TGCAGTGCTAGAGATCAAGCGGGCAGGGGGAACTACGAGCAGTACTTC. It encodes CSARDQAGRGNYEQYF.

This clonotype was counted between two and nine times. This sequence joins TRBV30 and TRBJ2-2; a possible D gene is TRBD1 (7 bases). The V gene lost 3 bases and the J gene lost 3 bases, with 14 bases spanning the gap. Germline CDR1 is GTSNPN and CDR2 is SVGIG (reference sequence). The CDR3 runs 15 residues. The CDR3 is CAWSAGGGYTGELFF. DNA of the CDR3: TGTGCCTGGAGCGCAGGGGGAGGATACACCGGGGAGCTGTTTTTT.

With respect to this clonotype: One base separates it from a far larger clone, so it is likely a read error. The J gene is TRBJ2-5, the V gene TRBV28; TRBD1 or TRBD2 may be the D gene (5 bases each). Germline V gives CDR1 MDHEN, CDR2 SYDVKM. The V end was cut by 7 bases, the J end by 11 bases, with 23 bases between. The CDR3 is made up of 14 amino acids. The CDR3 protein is CASNVRDPYNEQYF. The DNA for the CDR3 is TGTGCCAGCAATGTCCGGGACCCCTACAATGAGCAGTACTTC. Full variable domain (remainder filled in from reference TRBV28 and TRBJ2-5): DVKVTQSSRYLVKRTGEKVFLECVQDMDHENMFWYRQDPGLGLRLIYFSYDVKMKEKGDIPEGYSVSREKKERFSLILESASTNQTSMYLCASNVRDPYNEQYFGPGTRLLVL.

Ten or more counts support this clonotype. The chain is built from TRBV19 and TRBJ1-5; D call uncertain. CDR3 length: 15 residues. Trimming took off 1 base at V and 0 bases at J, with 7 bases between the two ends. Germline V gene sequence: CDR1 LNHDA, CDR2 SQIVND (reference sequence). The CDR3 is CASSIVQNSNQPQHF. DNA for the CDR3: TGTGCCAGTAGTATAGTACAGAATAGCAATCAGCCCCAGCATTTT.

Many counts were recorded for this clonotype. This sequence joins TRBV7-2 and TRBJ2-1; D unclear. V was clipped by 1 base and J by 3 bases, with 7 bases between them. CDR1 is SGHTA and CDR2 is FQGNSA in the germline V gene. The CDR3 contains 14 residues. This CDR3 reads CASSLGRSYNEQFF. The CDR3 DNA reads TGTGCCAGCAGCTTAGGGCGGAGCTACAATGAGCAGTTCTTC.

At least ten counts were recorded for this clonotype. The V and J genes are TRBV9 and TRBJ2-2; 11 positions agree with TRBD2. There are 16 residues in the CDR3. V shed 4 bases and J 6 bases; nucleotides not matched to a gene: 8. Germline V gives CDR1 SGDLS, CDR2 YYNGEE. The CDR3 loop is CASSPIAGGPSGELFF. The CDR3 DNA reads TGTGCCAGCAGCCCTATAGCGGGAGGGCCTTCCGGGGAGCTGTTTTTT.

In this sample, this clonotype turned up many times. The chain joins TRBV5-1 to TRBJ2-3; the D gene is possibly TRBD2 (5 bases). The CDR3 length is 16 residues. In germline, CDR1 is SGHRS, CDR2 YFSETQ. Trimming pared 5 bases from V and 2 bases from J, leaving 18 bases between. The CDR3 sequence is CASRPEVGGPTDTQYF. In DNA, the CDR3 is TGCGCCAGCAGACCGGAGGTGGGCGGACCCACAGATACGCAGTATTTT.

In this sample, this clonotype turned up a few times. CDR3 sequence: CAWSEGVYGYTF. CDR3 nucleotides: TGTGCCTGGAGTGAGGGAGTCTATGGCTACACCTTC. The V call is TRBV30, the J call TRBJ1-2, with D unclear. This CDR3 has 12 amino acids. Germline CDR1 is GTSNPN and CDR2 is SVGIG (reference sequence). Trimming cost V 1 base and J 4 bases, with 7 bases left between them. Full variable domain (missing parts from reference TRBV30 and TRBJ1-2): SQTIHQWPATLVQPVGSPLSLECTVEGTSNPNLYWYRQAAGRGLQLLFYSVGIGQISSEVPQNLSASRPQDRQFILSSKKLLLSDSGFYLCAWSEGVYGYTFGSGTRLTVV.

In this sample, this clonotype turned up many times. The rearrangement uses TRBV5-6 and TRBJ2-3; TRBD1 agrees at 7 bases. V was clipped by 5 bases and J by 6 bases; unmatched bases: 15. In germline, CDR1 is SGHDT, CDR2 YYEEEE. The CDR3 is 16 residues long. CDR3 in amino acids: CASSKYQGVVSDTQYF. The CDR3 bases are TGTGCCAGCAGTAAATACCAGGGGGTGGTTTCCGATACGCAGTATTTT.

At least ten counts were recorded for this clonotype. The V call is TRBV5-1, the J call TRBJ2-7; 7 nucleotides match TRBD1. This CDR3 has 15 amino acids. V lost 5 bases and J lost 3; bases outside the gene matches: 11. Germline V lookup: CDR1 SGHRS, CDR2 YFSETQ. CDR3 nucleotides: TGCGCCAGCAGACATACGGGACAGAAATTCTACGAGCAGTACTTC. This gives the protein CASRHTGQKFYEQYF.

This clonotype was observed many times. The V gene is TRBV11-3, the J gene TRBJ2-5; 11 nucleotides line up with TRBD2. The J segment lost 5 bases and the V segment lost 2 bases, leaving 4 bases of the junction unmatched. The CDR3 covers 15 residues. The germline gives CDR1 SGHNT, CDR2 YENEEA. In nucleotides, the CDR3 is TGTGCCAGCAGCTTAACTAGCGGGAGCTGGGAGACCCAGTACTTC. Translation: CASSLTSGSWETQYF.

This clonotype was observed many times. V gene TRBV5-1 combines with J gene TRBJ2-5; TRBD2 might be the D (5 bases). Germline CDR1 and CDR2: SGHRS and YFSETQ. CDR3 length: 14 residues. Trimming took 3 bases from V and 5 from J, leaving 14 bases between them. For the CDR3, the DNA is TGCGCCAGCAGCTCAGAGGGCCGTTCGGAGACCCAGTACTTC. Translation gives CASSSEGRSETQYF.

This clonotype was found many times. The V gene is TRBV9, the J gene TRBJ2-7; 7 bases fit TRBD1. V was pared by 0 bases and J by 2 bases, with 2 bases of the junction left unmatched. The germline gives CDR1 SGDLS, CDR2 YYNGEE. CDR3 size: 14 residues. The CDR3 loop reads CASSVAQGAYEQYF. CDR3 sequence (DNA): TGTGCCAGCAGCGTAGCTCAGGGGGCCTACGAGCAGTACTTC.

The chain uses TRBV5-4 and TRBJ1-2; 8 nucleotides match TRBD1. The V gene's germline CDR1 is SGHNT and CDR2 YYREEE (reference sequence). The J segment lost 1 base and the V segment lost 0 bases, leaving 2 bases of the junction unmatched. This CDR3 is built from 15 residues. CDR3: CASSLADRVNYGYTF. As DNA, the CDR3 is TGTGCCAGCAGCTTGGCGGACAGGGTTAACTATGGCTACACCTTC.